The T cell receptor (beta chain) described here comes from a study of blood T cells in healthy people across ages. Donors ranged from roughly 6 to 100 years old and were healthy Caucasians in Russia. Turning to this clonotype: Its antigen is unidentified.

Trimming left V 5 bases short and J 4 bases short, with 8 bases between. Germline lookup yields CDR1 MNHNS and CDR2 SASEGT. There are 12 residues in the CDR3. Broader study findings: The study regarded diversity estimates from one million T cells as underestimates. TCR beta diversity per million T cells fell roughly linearly with age.

The second PCR ran about 7 to 12 cycles with a sample-barcoded 5' primer and J-beta primers. A single record per CDR3 protein comes from TCRdb applying MiXCR to the 5' RACE reads. The table lists hundreds of thousands of distinct CDR3 sequences, just over 55% of them singletons. The chain joins TRBV6-1 to TRBJ1-1; D unclear. This TCR derives from a man aged 35-49 years in good health. The sequencing sample was made of blood. CDR3 loop: CASSRRATEAFF. The CDR3 region has the DNA TGTGCCAGCAGTAGGCGGGCCACTGAAGCTTTCTTT.